The present entry profiles one T cell receptor (beta chain) with its context. Its antigen is as yet unknown. Quantitative 5'-RACE was performed with molecular barcodes, and it yielded the TCR beta libraries. TCRdb processed the 5' RACE reads anew with MiXCR; each CDR3 protein has one entry. The sample holds about 700,000 distinct CDR3 sequences, under 20% seen once. The sample originates from a study of CD8 T cells in ankylosing spondylitis. This CDR3 is built from 16 residues. CDR1 and CDR2 (germline): SGHRS, YFSETQ. The J segment lost 6 bases and the V segment lost 4 bases, leaving 14 bases of the junction unmatched. General observations from the study: Researchers reportedly found disease-linked clones significantly enriched in matched ankylosing spondylitis synovial fluid. Previously reported in reactive arthritis synovial fluid and blood were some of the motif variants. In ankylosing spondylitis blood, a motif of seven to nine highly homologous TCR beta variants appeared characteristic.

The rearrangement joins TRBV5-1 to TRBJ1-2; TRBD1 aligns across 8 bases. The receptor was isolated from a male donor with ankylosing spondylitis. The specimen sequenced was blood, either unsorted or a sorted T cell fraction (not recorded which). The CDR3 DNA reads as TGCGCCAGCAGCACGGGACAGGCGGCCATAAAGGATGGCTACACCTTC. It codes for CASSTGQAAIKDGYTF.